The 15 T cell receptor beta chains reported below all come from one sample, sequenced in a study of shared clonotypes between healthy human individuals. Here immunoSEQ multiplex PCR was the method, and the copy in TCRdb shows in-frame clones only, minus some. The sample carries over a million clones, approximately 80% recorded once. Sequencing was done on a sample of memory CD4+ T cells from PBMCs. Subset here: CD45RA-negative fraction. These receptors came from a young man in good health. Some clones in this sample may be carry-over from other donors' samples.

The rearrangement joins TRBV7-9 to TRBJ1-3, with 9 bases matching TRBD1. This CDR3 is 17 amino acids long. Germline CDR1 and CDR2: SEHNR and FQNEAQ (reference sequence). J lost 7 bases, V lost 4 bases, and 14 bases had no gene match. The CDR3 DNA sequence: TGTGCCAGCAGCTGGAGCACCGGGACAGGGCTCTCGAACACCATATATTTT. Protein: CASSWSTGTGLSNTIYF.

The CDR3 protein is CASSLVVRGRGYTQYF. As DNA, the CDR3 is TGTGCCAGCAGCTTAGTAGTACGCGGGAGAGGATATACGCAGTATTTT. V gene TRBV7-2 combines with J gene TRBJ2-3, with TRBD2 identical over 7 bases. Trimming removed 1 base from V and 7 bases from J; junction bases left unmatched: 11. The germline gives CDR1 SGHTA, CDR2 FQGNSA. CDR3 size: 16 residues.

This clone was observed many times. This chain connects TRBV28 to TRBJ1-1; D is unresolved. Trimming removed 7 bases from V and 1 base from J, with 10 bases in between. The V gene's germline CDR1 is MDHEN and CDR2 SYDVKM. The CDR3 has 13 residues. DNA of the CDR3: TGTGCCAGCACCCCGTGGTCGAACACTGAAGCTTTCTTT. It codes for CASTPWSNTEAFF.

The genes are TRBV2 and TRBJ2-2; TRBD1 aligns across 7 bases. CDR3 size: 13 residues. The V and J ends lost 6 bases and 7 bases, in that order; junction bases with no gene match: 5. CDR1 is SNHLY and CDR2 is FYNNEI in the germline V gene. CDR3 sequence: CASSYTGVGELFF. The CDR3 DNA reads TGTGCCAGCAGCTATACAGGGGTCGGGGAGCTGTTTTTT.

V usage is TRBV7-2 and J usage is TRBJ2-3, with D perhaps matching TRBD2 (5 bases). CDR3 length: 19 residues. The germline V gene encodes CDR1 SGHTA and CDR2 FQGNSA. V was clipped by 4 bases and J by 4 bases, with 27 bases between them. This CDR3 reads CASSYRRASSRVVADTQYF. For the CDR3, the DNA is TGTGCCAGCAGCTATCGTCGGGCTAGCAGTCGCGTGGTCGCAGATACGCAGTATTTT. Together with reference TRBV7-2 and TRBJ2-3, the CDR3 gives the full variable domain: GAGVSQSPSNKVTEKGKDVELRCDPISGHTALYWYRQSLGQGLEFLIYFQGNSAPDKSGLPSDRFSAERTGGSVSTLTIQRTQQEDSAVYLCASSYRRASSRVVADTQYFGPGTRLTVL.

This chain uses TRBV6-6 with TRBJ1-1; D gene uncertain. V lost 0 bases, J lost 0 bases, and 11 bases lay in between. This CDR3 comprises 16 residues. In germline, CDR1 is MNHNY, CDR2 SVGAGI (reference sequence). The CDR3 bases are TGTGCCAGCAGTTACTCGGGCAAGGGAATGAACACTGAAGCTTTCTTT. Translation: CASSYSGKGMNTEAFF.

This chain links TRBV29-1 with TRBJ1-2; D is perhaps TRBD1 (6 bases). CDR3 length equals 14 residues. Trimming removed 7 bases at V and 7 bases at J, with 22 bases between. Germline V gene sequence: CDR1 SQVTM, CDR2 ANQGSEA. The CDR3 region has the DNA TGCAGCGCGACGACCCAAGGGGGGGCCCGTGGCTACACCTTC. It specifies CSATTQGGARGYTF.

This chain links TRBV10-3 with TRBJ1-1; unclear D gene. The V end lost 2 bases, the J end lost 11 bases, and 9 bases lay between the germline ends. In germline, CDR1 is ENHRY, CDR2 SYGVKD. The CDR3 is 11 amino acids. The CDR3 spells CAISEGERAFF. DNA for the CDR3: TGTGCCATCAGTGAGGGGGAACGGGCTTTCTTT.

V gene TRBV11-3 combines with J gene TRBJ2-3, with D maybe TRBD2 (5 bases). Germline values: CDR1 SGHNT, CDR2 YENEEA. CDR3 length: 15 amino acids. Trimming cost V 0 bases and J 5 bases, with 12 bases left between them. The DNA for the CDR3 is TGTGCCAGCAGCTTAGATTCAGGAGGCGAAGATACGCAGTATTTT. Protein product: CASSLDSGGEDTQYF.

The chain joins TRBV5-8 to TRBJ1-2; 7 bases map to TRBD1. This CDR3 spans 12 amino acids. V lost 10 bases and J lost 4; bases outside the gene matches: 7. Per the germline V gene, CDR1 is SGHTS and CDR2 is YDEGEE. The DNA for the CDR3 is TGTGCCGAGGGGGCAGGGGCCTATGGCTACACCTTC. Amino acid sequence: CAEGAGAYGYTF.

The V and J genes are TRBV29-1 and TRBJ2-5; 14 nucleotides line up with TRBD2. V gave up 7 bases and J gave up 4 bases; unmatched junction bases: 5. The CDR3 covers 14 residues. Germline V gene lookup returns CDR1 SQVTM and CDR2 ANQGSEA. CDR3 residues: CSEGTSGSGETQYF. The CDR3 DNA reads TGCAGCGAGGGGACTAGCGGGAGTGGAGAGACCCAGTACTTC.

The chain couples TRBV6-1 to TRBJ1-1; a weak D match, TRBD1 (5 bases). V lost 3 bases and J lost 8, with 7 bases in between. The germline CDR1 and CDR2 sequences are MNHNS and SASEGT. This CDR3 contains 11 residues. The CDR3 here is CASSDRTEAFF. In DNA form, the CDR3 reads TGTGCCAGCAGTGACAGGACAGAAGCTTTCTTT.

This clone came up once. The chain uses TRBV9 and TRBJ2-1; D possibly corresponds to TRBD2 (6 bases). Trimming pared 0 bases from V and 5 bases from J, leaving 18 bases between. CDR1 and CDR2 (germline): SGDLS, YYNGEE. There are 17 residues in the CDR3. The CDR3 spells CASSVGWYGGGNNEQFF. CDR3 sequence (DNA): TGTGCCAGCAGCGTAGGGTGGTACGGAGGAGGGAACAATGAGCAGTTCTTC.

The genes are TRBV6-4 and TRBJ2-1, with TRBD2 matching 9 bases. In germline, CDR1 is MRHNA, CDR2 SNTAGT. V was clipped by 4 bases and J by 9 bases; unmatched bases: 4. This CDR3 spans 13 amino acids. CDR3 in amino acids: CASSGTSVTEQFF. The CDR3 nucleotides read TGTGCCAGCAGTGGGACTAGCGTGACTGAGCAGTTCTTC.

In its sample, this clone was seen many times. This chain joins TRBV28 and TRBJ2-6, with 7 bases lining up with TRBD2. Germline loops: CDR1 MDHEN, CDR2 SYDVKM. The CDR3 extends over 16 amino acids. Trimming at V came to 2 bases and at J to 5 bases, leaving 6 bases not matched to a gene. The CDR3 sequence: CASSLGRGRRANVLTF. CDR3 sequence (DNA): TGTGCCAGCAGTTTAGGGAGGGGCAGGCGGGCCAACGTCCTGACTTTC.